Sequencing of this T cell receptor beta chain was carried out in a study of blood T cell repertoires in COVID-19. About this clone itself: Its ends do not fully match the called genes, so a read error is possible.

Clones were sequenced by immunoSEQ multiplex PCR, and TCRdb holds only the in-frame ones, with some missing. The repertoire consists of about 320,000 clones, with over 85% occurring once and the leading ten covering around 10%. Germline CDR1 reads SEHNR; CDR2 reads FQNEAQ (reference sequence). This CDR3 is built from 13 residues. The specimen was peripheral blood. The chain employs TRBV7-9 and TRBJ1-1; D gene ambiguous. The TCR originated in a woman aged 25 to 39 with COVID-19, enrolled during active disease. CDR3 in amino acids: CATALLQSVEVFF. The CDR3 DNA sequence: TGTGCCACAGCTCTCCTACAGTCAGTTGAAGTTTTCTTT.